This TCR beta chain stems from a study of CD8+CD57+ T cells in acquired aplastic anemia. The authors sequenced patients whose flow cytometry had shown CD8+CD57+ cell expansion. V was pared by 3 bases and J by 7 bases, with 10 bases between. The CDR3 length is 13 residues. CDR1 is SEHNR and CDR2 is FQNEAQ in the germline V gene (reference sequence). This clonotype was observed once. Using genomic DNA as the template, TCR beta VDJ and CDR3 profiling was carried out. TCRdb re-derived calls from the reads in MiXCR, one entry per CDR3 protein. The sample carries 160,000 or so distinct CDR3 sequences, about two thirds recorded once.

V gene TRBV7-9 combines with J gene TRBJ1-5; no clear D gene. The sequenced sample was sorted CD4+, CD8+, or CD8+CD57+ T cells (not recorded which) from PBMCs. This TCR was sampled from a human donor with aplastic anemia. This CDR3 reads CASSFSSEQPQHF. CDR3 bases: TGTGCCAGCAGCTTTTCGTCGGAGCAGCCCCAGCATTTT.